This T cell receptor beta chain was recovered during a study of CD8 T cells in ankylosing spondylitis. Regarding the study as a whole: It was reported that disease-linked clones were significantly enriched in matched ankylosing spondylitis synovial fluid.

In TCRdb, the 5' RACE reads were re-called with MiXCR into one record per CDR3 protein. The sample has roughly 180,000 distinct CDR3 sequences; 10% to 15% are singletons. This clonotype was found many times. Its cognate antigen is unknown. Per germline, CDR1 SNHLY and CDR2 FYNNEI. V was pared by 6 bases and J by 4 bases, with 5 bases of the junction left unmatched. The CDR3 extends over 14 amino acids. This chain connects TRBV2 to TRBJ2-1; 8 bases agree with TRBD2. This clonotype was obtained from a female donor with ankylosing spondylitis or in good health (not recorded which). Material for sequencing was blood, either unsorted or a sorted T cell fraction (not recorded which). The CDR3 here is CASRGGLVYNEQFF. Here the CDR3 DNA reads TGTGCCAGCAGGGGGGGACTAGTGTACAATGAGCAGTTCTTC.